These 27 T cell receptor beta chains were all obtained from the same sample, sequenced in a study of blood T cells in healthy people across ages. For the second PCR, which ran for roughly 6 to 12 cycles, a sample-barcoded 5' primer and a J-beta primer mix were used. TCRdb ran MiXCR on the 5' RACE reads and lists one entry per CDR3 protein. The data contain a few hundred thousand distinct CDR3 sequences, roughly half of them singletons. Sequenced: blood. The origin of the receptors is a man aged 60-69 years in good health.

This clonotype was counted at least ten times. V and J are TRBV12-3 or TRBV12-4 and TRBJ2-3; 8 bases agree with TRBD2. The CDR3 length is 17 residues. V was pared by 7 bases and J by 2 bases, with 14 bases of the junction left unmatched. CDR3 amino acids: CASTLGGSGENTDTQYF. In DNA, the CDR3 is TGTGCCAGCACCCTCGGAGGTAGCGGGGAGAACACAGATACGCAGTATTTT.

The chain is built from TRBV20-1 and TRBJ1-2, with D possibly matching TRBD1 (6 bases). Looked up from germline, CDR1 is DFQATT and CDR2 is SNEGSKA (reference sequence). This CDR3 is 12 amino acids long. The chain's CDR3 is CRASGTGYGYTF. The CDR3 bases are TGCAGGGCTTCGGGCACAGGGTATGGCTACACCTTC.

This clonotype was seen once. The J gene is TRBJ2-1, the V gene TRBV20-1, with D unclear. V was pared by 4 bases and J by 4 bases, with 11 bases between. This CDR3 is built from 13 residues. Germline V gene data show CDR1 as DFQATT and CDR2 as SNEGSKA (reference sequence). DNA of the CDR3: TGCAGTGCTAACCGCGGTACATACAATGAGCAGTTCTTC. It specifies CSANRGTYNEQFF.

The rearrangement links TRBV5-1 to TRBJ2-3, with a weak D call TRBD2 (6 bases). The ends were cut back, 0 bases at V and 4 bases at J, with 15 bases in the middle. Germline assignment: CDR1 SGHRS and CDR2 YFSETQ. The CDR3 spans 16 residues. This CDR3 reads CASSLGPAGPSDTQYF. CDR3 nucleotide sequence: TGCGCCAGCAGCTTGGGCCCAGCGGGCCCCTCAGATACGCAGTATTTT. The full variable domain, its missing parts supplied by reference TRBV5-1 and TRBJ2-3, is KAGVTQTPRYLIKTRGQQVTLSCSPISGHRSVSWYQQTPGQGLQFLFEYFSETQRNKGNFPGRFSGRQFSNSRSEMNVSTLELGDSALYLCASSLGPAGPSDTQYFGPGTRLTVL.

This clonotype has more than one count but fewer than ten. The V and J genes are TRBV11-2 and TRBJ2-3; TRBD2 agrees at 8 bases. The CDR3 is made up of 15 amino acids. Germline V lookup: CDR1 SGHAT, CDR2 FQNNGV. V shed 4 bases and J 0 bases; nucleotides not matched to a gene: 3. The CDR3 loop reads CASSSWTSSTDTQYF. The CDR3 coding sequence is TGTGCCAGCAGCTCATGGACTAGCAGCACAGATACGCAGTATTTT.

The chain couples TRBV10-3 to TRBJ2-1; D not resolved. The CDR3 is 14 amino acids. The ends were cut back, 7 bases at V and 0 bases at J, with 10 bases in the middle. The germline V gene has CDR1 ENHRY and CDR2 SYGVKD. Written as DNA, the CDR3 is TGTGCCATCACCCAATCGAGCTCCTACAATGAGCAGTTCTTC. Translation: CAITQSSSYNEQFF.

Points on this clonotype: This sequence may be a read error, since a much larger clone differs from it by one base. The CDR3 region is CAGSELHEQYF. DNA of the CDR3: TGTGCCGGCAGTGAACTCCATGAGCAGTACTTC. The chain recombines TRBV25-1 with TRBJ2-5, with D unclear. The CDR3 is made up of 11 amino acids. Germline V gives CDR1 MGHDK, CDR2 SYGVNS.

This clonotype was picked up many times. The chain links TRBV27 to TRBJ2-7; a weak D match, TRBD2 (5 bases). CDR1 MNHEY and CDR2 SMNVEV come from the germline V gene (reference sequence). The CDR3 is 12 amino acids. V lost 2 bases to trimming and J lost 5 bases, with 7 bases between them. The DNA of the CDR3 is TGTGCCAGCAGTTTAATCGGGAACGAGCAGTACTTC. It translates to CASSLIGNEQYF.

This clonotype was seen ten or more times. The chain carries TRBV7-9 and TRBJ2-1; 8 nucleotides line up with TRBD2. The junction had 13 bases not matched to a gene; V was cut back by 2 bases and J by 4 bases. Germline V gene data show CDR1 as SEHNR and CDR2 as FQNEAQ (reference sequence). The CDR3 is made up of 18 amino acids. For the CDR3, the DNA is TGTGCCAGCAGCTTAATTGCTCCGGGCGGGGGGAGATACAATGAGCAGTTCTTC. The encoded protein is CASSLIAPGGGRYNEQFF.

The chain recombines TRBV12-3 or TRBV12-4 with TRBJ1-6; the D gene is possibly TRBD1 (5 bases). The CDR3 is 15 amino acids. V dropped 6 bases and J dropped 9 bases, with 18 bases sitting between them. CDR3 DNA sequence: TGTGCCAGCAGCTTTGGGGCCGGAGCAGGTTCACCCCTCCACTTT. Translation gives CASSFGAGAGSPLHF.

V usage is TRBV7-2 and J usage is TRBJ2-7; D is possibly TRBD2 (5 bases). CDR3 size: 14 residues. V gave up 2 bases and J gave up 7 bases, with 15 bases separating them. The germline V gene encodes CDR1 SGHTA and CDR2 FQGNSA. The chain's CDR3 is CASSLSVAPGEQYF. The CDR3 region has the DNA TGTGCCAGCAGCTTAAGTGTGGCGCCGGGGGAGCAGTACTTC.

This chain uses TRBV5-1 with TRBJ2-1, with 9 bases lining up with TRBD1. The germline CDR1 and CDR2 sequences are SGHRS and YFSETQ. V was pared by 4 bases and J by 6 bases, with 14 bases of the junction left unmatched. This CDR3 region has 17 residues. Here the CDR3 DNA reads TGCGCCAGCAGCCGGTGGGGGGTCGGGACAGGGCTCAATGAGCAGTTCTTC. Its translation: CASSRWGVGTGLNEQFF. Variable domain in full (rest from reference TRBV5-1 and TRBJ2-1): KAGVTQTPRYLIKTRGQQVTLSCSPISGHRSVSWYQQTPGQGLQFLFEYFSETQRNKGNFPGRFSGRQFSNSRSEMNVSTLELGDSALYLCASSRWGVGTGLNEQFFGPGTRLTVL.

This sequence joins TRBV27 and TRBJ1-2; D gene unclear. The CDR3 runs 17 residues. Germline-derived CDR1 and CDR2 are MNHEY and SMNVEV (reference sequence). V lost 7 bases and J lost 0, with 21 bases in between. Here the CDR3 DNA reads TGTGCCAGCAACCCGATTCTTAACCGGACCCCTAACTATGGCTACACCTTC. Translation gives CASNPILNRTPNYGYTF.

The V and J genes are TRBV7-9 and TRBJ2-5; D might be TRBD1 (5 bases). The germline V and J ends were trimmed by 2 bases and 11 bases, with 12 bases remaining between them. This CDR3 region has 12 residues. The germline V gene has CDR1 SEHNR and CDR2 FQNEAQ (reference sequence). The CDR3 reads CASSLRGNEQYF. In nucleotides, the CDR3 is TGTGCCAGCAGCTTAAGGGGAAATGAGCAGTACTTC.

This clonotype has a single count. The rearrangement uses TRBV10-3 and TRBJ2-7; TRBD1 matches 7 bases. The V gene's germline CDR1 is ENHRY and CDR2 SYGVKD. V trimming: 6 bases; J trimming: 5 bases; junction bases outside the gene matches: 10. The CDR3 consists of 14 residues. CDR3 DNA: TGTGCCATCAGCCCGACAGGGCTCCTCCACGAGCAGTACTTC. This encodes CAISPTGLLHEQYF.

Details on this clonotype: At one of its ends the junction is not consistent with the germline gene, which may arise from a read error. The CDR3 loop reads CATSATTVTQYF. DNA of the CDR3: TGTGCCACCAGTGCCACGACAGTTACGCAGTATTTT. The rearrangement uses TRBV24-1 and TRBJ2-3, with D tentatively TRBD1 (5 bases). Per the germline V gene, CDR1 is KGHDR and CDR2 is SFDVKD. The CDR3 runs 12 residues.

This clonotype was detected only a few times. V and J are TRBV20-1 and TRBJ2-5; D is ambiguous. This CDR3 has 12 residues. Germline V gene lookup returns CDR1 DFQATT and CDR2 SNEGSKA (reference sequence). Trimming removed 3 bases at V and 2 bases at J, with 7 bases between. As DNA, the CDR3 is TGCAGTGCTAGTAGCAGGCAAGAGACCCAGTACTTC. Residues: CSASSRQETQYF.

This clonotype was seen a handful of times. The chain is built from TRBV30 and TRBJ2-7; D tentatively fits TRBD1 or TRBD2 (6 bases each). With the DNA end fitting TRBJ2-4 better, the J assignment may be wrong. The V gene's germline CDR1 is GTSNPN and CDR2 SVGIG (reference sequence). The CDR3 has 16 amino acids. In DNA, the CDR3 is TGTGCCTGGAGTGTAACCCGGGGGCGCGTCCCCAACATTCAGTACTTC. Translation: CAWSVTRGRVPNIQYF.

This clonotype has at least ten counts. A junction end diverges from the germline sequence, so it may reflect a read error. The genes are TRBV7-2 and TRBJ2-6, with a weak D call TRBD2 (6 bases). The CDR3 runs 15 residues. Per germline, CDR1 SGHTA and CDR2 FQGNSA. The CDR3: CASSLEGSGANVLTF. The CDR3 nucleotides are TGCGCCAGCAGCTTGGAGGGGTCTGGGGCCAACGTCCTGACTTTC.

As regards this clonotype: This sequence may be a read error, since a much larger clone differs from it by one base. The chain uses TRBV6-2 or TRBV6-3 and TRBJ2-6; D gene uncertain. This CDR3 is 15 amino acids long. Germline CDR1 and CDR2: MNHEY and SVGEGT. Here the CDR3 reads CAGSALAAGANVLTF. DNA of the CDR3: TGTGCCGGCAGCGCCCTTGCGGCTGGGGCCAACGTCCTGACTTTC.

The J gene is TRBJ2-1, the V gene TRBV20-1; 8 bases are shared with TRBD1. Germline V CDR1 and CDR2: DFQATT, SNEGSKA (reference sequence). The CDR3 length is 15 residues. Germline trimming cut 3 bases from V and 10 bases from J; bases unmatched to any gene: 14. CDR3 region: CSARDPTGTGGEQFF. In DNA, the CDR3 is TGCAGTGCTAGGGACCCTACCGGGACAGGAGGCGAGCAGTTCTTC.

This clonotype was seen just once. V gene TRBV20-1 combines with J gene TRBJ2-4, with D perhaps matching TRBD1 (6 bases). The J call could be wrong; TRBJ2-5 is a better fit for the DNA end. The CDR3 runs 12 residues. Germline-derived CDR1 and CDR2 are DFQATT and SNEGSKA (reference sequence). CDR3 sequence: CSAPDRQETQYF. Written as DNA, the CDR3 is TGCAGTGCACCGGACAGACAAGAGACCCAGTACTTC.

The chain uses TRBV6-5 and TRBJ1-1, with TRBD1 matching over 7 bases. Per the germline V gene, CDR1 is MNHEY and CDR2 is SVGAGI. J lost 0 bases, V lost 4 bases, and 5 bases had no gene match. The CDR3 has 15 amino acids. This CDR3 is CASSSTGTMNTEAFF. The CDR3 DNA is TGTGCCAGCAGTTCGACAGGGACCATGAACACTGAAGCTTTCTTT.

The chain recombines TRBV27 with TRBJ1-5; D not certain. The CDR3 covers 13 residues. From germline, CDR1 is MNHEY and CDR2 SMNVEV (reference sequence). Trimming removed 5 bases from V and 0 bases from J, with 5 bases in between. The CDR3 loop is CASSKNSNQPQHF. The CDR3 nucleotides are TGTGCCAGCAGTAAAAATAGCAATCAGCCCCAGCATTTT.

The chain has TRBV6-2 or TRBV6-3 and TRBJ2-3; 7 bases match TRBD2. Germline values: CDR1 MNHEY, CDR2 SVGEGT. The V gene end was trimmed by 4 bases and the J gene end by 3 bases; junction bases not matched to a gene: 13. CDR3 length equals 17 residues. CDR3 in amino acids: CASSFRSGGSKTDTQYF. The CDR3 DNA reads TGTGCCAGCAGTTTTCGGTCCGGCGGGAGTAAAACAGATACGCAGTATTTT.

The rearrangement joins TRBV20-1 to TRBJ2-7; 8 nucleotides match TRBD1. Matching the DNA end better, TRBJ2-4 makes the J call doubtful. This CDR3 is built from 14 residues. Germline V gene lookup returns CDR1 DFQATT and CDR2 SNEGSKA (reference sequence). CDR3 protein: CSARTDRGKNIQYF. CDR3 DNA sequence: TGCAGTGCTAGAACTGACAGGGGCAAAAACATTCAGTACTTC.

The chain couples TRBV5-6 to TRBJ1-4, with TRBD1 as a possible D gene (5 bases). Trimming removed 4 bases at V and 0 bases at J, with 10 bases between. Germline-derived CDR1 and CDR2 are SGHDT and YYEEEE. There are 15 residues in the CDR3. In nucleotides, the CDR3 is TGTGCCAGCAGCCGTCAGGGAGCAACTAATGAAAAACTGTTTTTT. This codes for CASSRQGATNEKLFF.